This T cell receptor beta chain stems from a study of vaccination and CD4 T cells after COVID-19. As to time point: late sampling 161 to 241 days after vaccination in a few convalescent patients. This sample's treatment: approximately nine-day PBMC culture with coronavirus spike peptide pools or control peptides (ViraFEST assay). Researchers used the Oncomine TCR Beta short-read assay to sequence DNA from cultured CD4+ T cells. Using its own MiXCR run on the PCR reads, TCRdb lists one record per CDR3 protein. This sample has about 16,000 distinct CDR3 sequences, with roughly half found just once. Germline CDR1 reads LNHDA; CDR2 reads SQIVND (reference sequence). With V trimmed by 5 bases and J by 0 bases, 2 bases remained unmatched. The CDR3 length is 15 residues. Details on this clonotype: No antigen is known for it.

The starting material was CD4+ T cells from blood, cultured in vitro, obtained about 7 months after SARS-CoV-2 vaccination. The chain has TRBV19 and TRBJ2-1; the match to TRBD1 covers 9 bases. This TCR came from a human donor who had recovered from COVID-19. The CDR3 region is CASSADRGSYNEQFF. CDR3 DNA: TGTGCCAGTAGTGCGGACAGGGGCTCCTACAATGAGCAGTTCTTC.